Sequencing of this T cell receptor beta chain was carried out in a study of cytomegalovirus exposure and HLA in healthy donors. The study, taken as a whole, reports: Later, TCR association rates were found to vary by HLA locus, highest for DRB1 and lowest for HLA-C.

Comment on this clone: Its antigen is as yet unknown.

Primers included in the PCR were 60 Vbeta and 13 Jbeta primers. Sequenced by immunoSEQ multiplex PCR; TCRdb stores in-frame clones only, minus some. The table has 170,000 or so clones, around 86% seen once; the top ten hold 1.6%. Sequenced input: PBMCs. The clonotype comes from a man aged 45-60 years in good health and CMV-seronegative.

The CDR3 bases are TGTGCCAGCAGTGAAGTGACAGGGAAAGAGACCCAGTACTTC. This gives the protein CASSEVTGKETQYF. The J gene is TRBJ2-5, the V gene TRBV2; 7 bases fit TRBD1. Per the germline V gene, CDR1 is SNHLY and CDR2 is FYNNEI. V dropped 1 base and J dropped 3; count of bases not matched to a gene: 2. The CDR3 consists of 14 residues.